Listed below are T cell receptor beta chains from one sample, sequenced in a study of blood T cell repertoires in COVID-19. The repertoire was sequenced with immunoSEQ multiplex PCR; TCRdb's copy has only in-frame clones and lacks some. The profile shows roughly 400,000 clones, around 90% of them singletons. Material: PBMCs or T cells enriched from blood (not recorded which). These receptors all come from a woman between 40 and 50 years old with acute COVID-19. The CDR3 runs from the conserved cysteine through the conserved F or W. Each record gives: CDR3 length, V gene, J gene, clone size, D gene, CDR3 DNA, CDR3 protein. The D gene is left open where the match is weak. Not all rows give a size; the values are once, few, many and, for expanded clones, a class.

len: 13
v_gene: TRBV5-4
j_gene: TRBJ1-2
abundance: NA
d_gene: TRBD1
CDR3nt: TGTGCCAGCAGCTCCGGACAGGACTATGGCTACACCTTC
CDR3aa: CASSSGQDYGYTF

len: 15
v_gene: TRBV5-8
j_gene: TRBJ2-1
abundance: NA
d_gene: NA
CDR3nt: TGTGCCAGCAGCGTACAGGGAAACTCCTACAATGAGCAGTTCTTC
CDR3aa: CASSVQGNSYNEQFF

len: 14
v_gene: TRBV14
j_gene: TRBJ2-1
abundance: once
d_gene: NA
CDR3nt: TGTGCCAGCAGCCAAGGGAGGAGGGATAATGAGCAGTTCTTC
CDR3aa: CASSQGRRDNEQFF

len: 15
v_gene: TRBV5-4
j_gene: TRBJ2-1
abundance: NA
d_gene: TRBD2
CDR3nt: TGTGCCAGCAACTTTCTAGCGGGGGGGAACAATGAGCAGTTCTTC
CDR3aa: CASNFLAGGNNEQFF

len: 12
v_gene: TRBV19
j_gene: TRBJ2-7
abundance: NA
d_gene: NA
CDR3nt: TGTGCCAGTAGTGAGCGGCTGGGCGAGCAGTACTTC
CDR3aa: CASSERLGEQYF

len: 18
v_gene: TRBV2
j_gene: TRBJ2-1
abundance: NA
d_gene: TRBD2
CDR3nt: TGTGCCAGCAGTGAACACCTGACTAGCGGGGGGGCCTATAATGAGCAGTTCTTC
CDR3aa: CASSEHLTSGGAYNEQFF

len: 15
v_gene: TRBV6-5
j_gene: TRBJ2-5
abundance: NA
d_gene: TRBD1
CDR3nt: TGTGCCAGCAGTTACGCAGGGGACAGCCAAGAGACCCAGTACTTC
CDR3aa: CASSYAGDSQETQYF

len: 17
v_gene: TRBV27
j_gene: TRBJ2-1
abundance: NA
d_gene: NA
CDR3nt: TGTGCCAGCAGTTTAGTGGGACACCCAAGCTCCTACAATGAGCAGTTCTTC
CDR3aa: CASSLVGHPSSYNEQFF

len: 16
v_gene: TRBV4-2
j_gene: TRBJ2-2
abundance: NA
d_gene: TRBD1
CDR3nt: TGTGCCAGCAGCAACCCGACAGGGTGGGACACCGGGGAGCTGTTTTTT
CDR3aa: CASSNPTGWDTGELFF

len: 12
v_gene: TRBV6-5
j_gene: TRBJ2-7
abundance: once
d_gene: NA
CDR3nt: TGTGCCAGCAGTTTAACATCCTACGAGCAGTACTTC
CDR3aa: CASSLTSYEQYF

len: 12
v_gene: TRBV11-2
j_gene: TRBJ1-4
abundance: few
d_gene: NA
CDR3nt: TGTGCCAGCAGTCACTTAACGGAAAAACTGTTTTTT
CDR3aa: CASSHLTEKLFF

len: 13
v_gene: TRBV29-1
j_gene: TRBJ2-2
abundance: NA
d_gene: NA
CDR3nt: TGCAGCGTTGAACCACTATCCACCGGGGAGCTGTTTTTT
CDR3aa: CSVEPLSTGELFF

len: 15
v_gene: TRBV23-1
j_gene: TRBJ1-6
abundance: once
d_gene: TRBD1
CDR3nt: TGCGCCAGCAGTCAAGGACAGGGGGCCGATTCACCCCTCCACTTT
CDR3aa: CASSQGQGADSPLHF

len: 14
v_gene: TRBV3-1/TRBV3-2
j_gene: TRBJ2-7
abundance: NA
d_gene: NA
CDR3nt: TGTGCCAGCAGCCAAGACACAGTCTCCTACGAGCAGTACTTC
CDR3aa: CASSQDTVSYEQYF

len: 19
v_gene: TRBV27
j_gene: TRBJ2-7
abundance: few
d_gene: NA
CDR3nt: TGTGCCAGCAGTTCGGGAATTCACACACATATTAGGGGGACCTACGAGCAGTACTTC
CDR3aa: CASSSGIHTHIRGTYEQYF

len: 15
v_gene: TRBV18
j_gene: TRBJ1-5
abundance: NA
d_gene: NA
CDR3nt: TGTGCCAGCTCACAACAGGGAGGGGACAATCAGCCCCAGCATTTT
CDR3aa: CASSQQGGDNQPQHF

len: 14
v_gene: TRBV30
j_gene: TRBJ1-3
abundance: NA
d_gene: NA
CDR3nt: TGTGCCTGGAGCCTAGGGAGCTCTGGAAACACCATATATTTT
CDR3aa: CAWSLGSSGNTIYF

len: 11
v_gene: TRBV2
j_gene: TRBJ1-1
abundance: few
d_gene: NA
CDR3nt: TGTGCCAGCCAGGCAAACACTGAAGCTTTCTTT
CDR3aa: CASQANTEAFF

len: 12
v_gene: TRBV5-8
j_gene: TRBJ1-1
abundance: once
d_gene: NA
CDR3nt: TGTGCCAGCAGCTTGGGCAGGGGTGAAGCTTTCTTT
CDR3aa: CASSLGRGEAFF

len: 14
v_gene: TRBV7-9
j_gene: TRBJ1-1
abundance: NA
d_gene: TRBD1
CDR3nt: TGTGCCAGCAGCCCTGGACAGGGCAGGACTGAAGCTTTCTTT
CDR3aa: CASSPGQGRTEAFF

len: 18
v_gene: TRBV10-3
j_gene: TRBJ2-2
abundance: NA
d_gene: TRBD2
CDR3nt: TGTGCCATCAGTGCGGGTAGCGGGGGGCCTTCGAACACCGGGGAGCTGTTTTTT
CDR3aa: CAISAGSGGPSNTGELFF

len: 13
v_gene: TRBV19
j_gene: TRBJ1-1
abundance: NA
d_gene: NA
CDR3nt: TGTGCCAGTAAACCGGCAGGGAATAACGAAGCTTTCTTT
CDR3aa: CASKPAGNNEAFF

len: 14
v_gene: TRBV7-9
j_gene: TRBJ1-2
abundance: NA
d_gene: NA
CDR3nt: TGTGCCAGCAGCTTAAGGCAGGATGGCTATGGCTACACCTTC
CDR3aa: CASSLRQDGYGYTF

len: 16
v_gene: TRBV2
j_gene: TRBJ2-5
abundance: once
d_gene: TRBD1
CDR3nt: TGTGCCAGCAGGTTGGGACAGGTATTATTCCGAGAGACCCAGTACTTC
CDR3aa: CASRLGQVLFRETQYF

len: 16
v_gene: TRBV7-9
j_gene: TRBJ1-1
abundance: NA
d_gene: NA
CDR3nt: TGTGCCAGCAGCGAAACCTTACGCGGGGTAAGGACTGAAGCTTTCTTT
CDR3aa: CASSETLRGVRTEAFF

len: 12
v_gene: TRBV12-3/TRBV12-4
j_gene: TRBJ1-1
abundance: few
d_gene: NA
CDR3nt: TGTGCCAGCAGTTATGGGAGTACTGAAGCTTTCTTT
CDR3aa: CASSYGSTEAFF

len: 18
v_gene: TRBV5-4
j_gene: TRBJ1-2
abundance: NA
d_gene: TRBD1
CDR3nt: TGTGCCAGCAGCTTGGGACCCGGGACAGGCAATCTTAACTATGGCTACACCTTC
CDR3aa: CASSLGPGTGNLNYGYTF

len: 14
v_gene: TRBV6-5
j_gene: TRBJ1-4
abundance: NA
d_gene: NA
CDR3nt: TGTGCCAGCAGGCGGGGGTCAGATAATGAAAAACTGTTTTTT
CDR3aa: CASRRGSDNEKLFF

len: 15
v_gene: TRBV5-1
j_gene: TRBJ2-5
abundance: NA
d_gene: TRBD2
CDR3nt: TGCGCCAGCAGCCAAAGAGCGGGGGACGAAGAGACCCAGTACTTC
CDR3aa: CASSQRAGDEETQYF

len: 16
v_gene: TRBV5-4
j_gene: TRBJ2-1
abundance: NA
d_gene: TRBD2
CDR3nt: TGTGCCAGCAGCTTGGCCTCAGGGCGGGGGGTGAATGAGCAGTTCTTC
CDR3aa: CASSLASGRGVNEQFF

len: 15
v_gene: TRBV19
j_gene: TRBJ1-5
abundance: NA
d_gene: TRBD1
CDR3nt: TGTGCCAGTATTCCCGACAGGGCGGGAGGTCAGCCCCAGCATTTT
CDR3aa: CASIPDRAGGQPQHF